Presented here are 4 T cell receptor beta chains from one specimen sequenced in a study of cytomegalovirus exposure and HLA in healthy donors (dated by TCRdb to the late 2010s). Library creation used the immunoSEQ multiplex PCR assay. For the multiplex PCR, a mixture combining 60 forward primers for TCR Vbeta segments and 13 reverse primers for TCR Jbeta segments was used. As stored in TCRdb, this immuneACCESS dataset retains in-frame rearrangements with V and J assigned. A fraction of the clones does not appear; measured against another copy, unresolved V genes explain less than half of the discrepancy, and the remainder lacks a known reason. Counted in this sample were roughly 190,000 clones; around three quarters of them appeared once. The leading ten clones occupy 2% to 2.5% of the sample. Sequencing input: PBMCs. These receptors were collected from a woman aged 25 to 45 in good health and CMV-seropositive.

This chain links TRBV15 with TRBJ2-7, with a tentative D call TRBD1 (6 bases). V lost 3 bases and J 0 bases, leaving 15 bases between the germline ends. The CDR3 has 16 amino acids. Germline V gene sequence: CDR1 LNHNV, CDR2 YYDKDF (reference sequence). CDR3 sequence: CATSREYRDTSYEQYF. In DNA, the CDR3 is TGTGCCACCAGCAGGGAATACCGGGACACCTCCTACGAGCAGTACTTC.

J is TRBJ1-4 and V is TRBV7-7; 7 bases are a match to TRBD1. This CDR3 comprises 15 residues. V lost 6 bases and J lost 6; bases outside the gene matches: 10. In germline, CDR1 is SSHAT, CDR2 FNYEAQ (reference sequence). The CDR3 region has the DNA TGTGCCAGCAGTCCGGGACAGACTAAGCATGAAAAACTGTTTTTT. This encodes CASSPGQTKHEKLFF.

The gene calls are TRBV7-9 and TRBJ1-1; no clear D gene. The CDR3 has 13 amino acids. Looked up from germline, CDR1 is SEHNR and CDR2 is FQNEAQ (reference sequence). Trimming shortened V by 5 bases and J by 4 bases, and 11 bases separated the two germline ends. The CDR3 region has the DNA TGTGCCAGCAGCCCTCAACCGGGCACTGAAGCTTTCTTT. It codes for CASSPQPGTEAFF.

J is TRBJ1-1 and V is TRBV19; possibly TRBD1 for D (6 bases). CDR1 and CDR2 (germline): LNHDA, SQIVND (reference sequence). The CDR3 runs to 14 residues. V gave up 2 bases and J gave up 4 bases, with 11 bases separating them. The CDR3 nucleotides are TGTGCCAGTAGTATATTTGAGGGGGTCACTGAAGCTTTCTTT. It codes for CASSIFEGVTEAFF. Complete variable domain (other parts from reference TRBV19 and TRBJ1-1): DGGITQSPKYLFRKEGQNVTLSCEQNLNHDAMYWYRQDPGQGLRLIYYSQIVNDFQKGDIAEGYSVSREKKESFPLTVTSAQKNPTAFYLCASSIFEGVTEAFFGQGTRLTVV.